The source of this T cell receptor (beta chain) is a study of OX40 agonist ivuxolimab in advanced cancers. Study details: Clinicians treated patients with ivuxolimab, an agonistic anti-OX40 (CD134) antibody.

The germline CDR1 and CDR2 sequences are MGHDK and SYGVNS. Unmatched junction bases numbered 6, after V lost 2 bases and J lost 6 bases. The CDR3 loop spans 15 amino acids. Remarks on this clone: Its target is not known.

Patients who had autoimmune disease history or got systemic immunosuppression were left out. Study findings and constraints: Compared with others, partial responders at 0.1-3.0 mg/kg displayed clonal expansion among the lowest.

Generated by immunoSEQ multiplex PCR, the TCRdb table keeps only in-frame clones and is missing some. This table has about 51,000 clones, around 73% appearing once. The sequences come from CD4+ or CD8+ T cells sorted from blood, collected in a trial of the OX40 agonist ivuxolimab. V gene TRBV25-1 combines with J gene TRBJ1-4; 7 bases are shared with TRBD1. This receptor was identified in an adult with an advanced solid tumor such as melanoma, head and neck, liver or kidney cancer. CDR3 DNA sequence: TGTGCCAGCAGTGAAAACAGGGGCCTATATGAAAAACTGTTTTTT. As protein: CASSENRGLYEKLFF.